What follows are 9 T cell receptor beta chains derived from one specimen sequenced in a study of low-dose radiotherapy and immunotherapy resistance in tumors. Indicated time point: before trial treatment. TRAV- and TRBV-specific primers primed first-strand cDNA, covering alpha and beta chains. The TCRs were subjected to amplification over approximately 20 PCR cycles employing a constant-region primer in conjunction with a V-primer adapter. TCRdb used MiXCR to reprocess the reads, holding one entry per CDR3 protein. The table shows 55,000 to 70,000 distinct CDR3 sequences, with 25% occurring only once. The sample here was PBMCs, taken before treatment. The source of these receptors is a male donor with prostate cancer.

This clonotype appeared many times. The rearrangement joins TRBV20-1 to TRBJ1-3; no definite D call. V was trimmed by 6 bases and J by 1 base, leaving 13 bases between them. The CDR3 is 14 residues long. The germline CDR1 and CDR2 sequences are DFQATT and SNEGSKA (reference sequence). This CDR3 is CSARRQSSGNTIYF. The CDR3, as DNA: TGCAGTGCCCGAAGGCAATCGTCTGGAAACACCATATATTTT.

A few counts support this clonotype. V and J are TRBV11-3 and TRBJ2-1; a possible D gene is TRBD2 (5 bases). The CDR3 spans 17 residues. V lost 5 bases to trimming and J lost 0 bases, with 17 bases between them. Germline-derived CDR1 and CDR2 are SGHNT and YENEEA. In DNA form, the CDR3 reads TGTGCCAGCAGCCCCCGAAAGCTAGCAGGCTCCTACAATGAGCAGTTCTTC. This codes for CASSPRKLAGSYNEQFF.

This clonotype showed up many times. CDR3 bases: TGTGCCATCAGTCCAGGGACAGGGCAAGAGACCCAGTACTTC. This translates into CAISPGTGQETQYF. The chain employs TRBV10-3 and TRBJ2-5; 9 nucleotides match TRBD1. This CDR3 comprises 14 residues. V shed 5 bases and J 2 bases; nucleotides not matched to a gene: 3. The germline V gene has CDR1 ENHRY and CDR2 SYGVKD.

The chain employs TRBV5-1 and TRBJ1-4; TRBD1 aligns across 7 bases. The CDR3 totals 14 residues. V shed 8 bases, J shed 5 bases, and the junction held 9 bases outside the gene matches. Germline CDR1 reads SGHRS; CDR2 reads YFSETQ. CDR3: CASSSTGSNEKLFF. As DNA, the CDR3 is TGCGCCAGTTCCTCGACAGGGTCGAATGAAAAACTGTTTTTT.

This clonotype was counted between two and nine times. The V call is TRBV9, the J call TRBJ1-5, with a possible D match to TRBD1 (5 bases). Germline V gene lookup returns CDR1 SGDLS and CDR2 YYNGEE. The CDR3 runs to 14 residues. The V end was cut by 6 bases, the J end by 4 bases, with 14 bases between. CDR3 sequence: CASNKGDENQPQHF. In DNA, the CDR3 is TGTGCCAGCAATAAAGGGGACGAAAATCAGCCCCAGCATTTT. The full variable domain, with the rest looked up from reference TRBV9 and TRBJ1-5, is DSGVTQTPKHLITATGQRVTLRCSPRSGDLSVYWYQQSLDQGLQFLIQYYNGEERAKGNILERFSAQQFPDLHSELNLSSLELGDSALYFCASNKGDENQPQHFGDGTRLSIL.

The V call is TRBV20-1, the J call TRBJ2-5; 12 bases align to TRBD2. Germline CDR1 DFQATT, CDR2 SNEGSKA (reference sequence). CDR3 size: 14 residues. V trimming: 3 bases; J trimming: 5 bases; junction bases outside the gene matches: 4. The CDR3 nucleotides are TGCAGTGCTAGCACTGGGACTAGCGGGGAGACCCAGTACTTC. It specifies CSASTGTSGETQYF.

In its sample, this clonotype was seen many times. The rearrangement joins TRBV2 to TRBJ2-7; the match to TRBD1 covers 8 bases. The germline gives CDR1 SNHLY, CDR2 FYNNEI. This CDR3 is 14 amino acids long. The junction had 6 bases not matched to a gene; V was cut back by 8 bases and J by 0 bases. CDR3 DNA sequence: TGTGCCAGCTTCCGGACAGGGCGCTCCTACGAGCAGTACTTC. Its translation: CASFRTGRSYEQYF.

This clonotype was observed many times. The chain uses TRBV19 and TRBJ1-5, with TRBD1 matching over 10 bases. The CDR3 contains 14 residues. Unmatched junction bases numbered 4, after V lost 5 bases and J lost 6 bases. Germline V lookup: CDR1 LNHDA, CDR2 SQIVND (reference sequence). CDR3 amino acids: CASSETGGLQPQHF. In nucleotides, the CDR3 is TGTGCCAGTAGTGAGACAGGGGGCCTTCAGCCCCAGCATTTT.

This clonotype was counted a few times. The DNA for the CDR3 is TGTGCCAGCAGCCAAGTGGGAACAGGGCAGGAGGAGACCCAGTACTTC. Protein product: CASSQVGTGQEETQYF. J is TRBJ2-5 and V is TRBV3-1; a weak D match, TRBD1 (6 bases). Germline V gene lookup returns CDR1 LGHDT and CDR2 YNNKEL (reference sequence). The CDR3 extends over 16 amino acids. Trimming stripped 1 base from V and 5 bases from J, with 17 bases between.